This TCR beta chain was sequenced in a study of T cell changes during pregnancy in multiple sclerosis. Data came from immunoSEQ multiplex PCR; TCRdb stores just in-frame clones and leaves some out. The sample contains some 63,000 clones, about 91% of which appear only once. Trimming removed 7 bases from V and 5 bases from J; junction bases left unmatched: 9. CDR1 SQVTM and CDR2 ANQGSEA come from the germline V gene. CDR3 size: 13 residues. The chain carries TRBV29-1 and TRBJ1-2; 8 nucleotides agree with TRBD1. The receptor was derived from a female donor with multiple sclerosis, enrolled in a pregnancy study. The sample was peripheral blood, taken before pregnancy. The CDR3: CSDLGTGSYGYTF. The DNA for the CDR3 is TGCAGCGACCTCGGGACAGGCTCGTATGGCTACACCTTC.